A single sample is the source of the 28 T cell receptor beta chains below, sequenced in a study of tumor-infiltrating lymphocytes in primary liver carcinoma. Germline DNA was extracted too, while blood RNA derived from unsorted whole blood. With a constant-region primer, TCR beta cDNA was made from approximately 500 ng of total RNA. Construction of TCR beta libraries relied on three successive nested multiplex PCR rounds employing slightly modified ARM-PCR. TRBV1-TRBV30 forward primers and a C-beta reverse primer were used in the first two PCR rounds, which each ran for about 10 cycles. TCRdb reanalysed the multiplex PCR reads using MiXCR and keeps one entry per CDR3 protein. The sample has around 330,000 distinct CDR3 sequences; approximately 54% are singletons. Material: peripheral blood. The receptor source for this set is a woman in her 30s with primary liver carcinoma and hepatitis B virus infection.

This clonotype was recorded many times. CDR3 bases: TGTGCCAGCACCCGGACAGCCCAGAACACTGAAGCTTTCTTT. Protein product: CASTRTAQNTEAFF. This chain links TRBV12-3 or TRBV12-4 with TRBJ1-1; a weak D match, TRBD1 (6 bases). The length of the CDR3 is 14 residues. V was pared by 7 bases and J by 1 base, with 13 bases between.

Notes on this clonotype: Because it lacks the conserved phenylalanine or tryptophan at the end, this CDR3 is likely a read error. It is unclear where the CDR3 begins or ends on the DNA, so no DNA is shown, and the CDR3 is as TCRdb lists it. J is TRBJ2-1 and V is TRBV6-2 or TRBV6-3; the table's D call of TRBD1 was not tested on the DNA. The germline CDR1 and CDR2 sequences are MNHEY and SVGEGT. The CDR3 totals 15 residues, both ends included. CDR3 in amino acids: CASTPVAEGFNEHFL.

A few counts support this clonotype. The rearrangement links TRBV7-8 to TRBJ1-2; unclear D gene. The CDR3 sequence is 15 residues long. Trimming shortened V by 0 bases and J by 6 bases, and 14 bases separated the two germline ends. The germline V gene has CDR1 SGHVS and CDR2 FQNEAQ. The CDR3 sequence: CASSLALYREDGYTF. CDR3 nucleotides: TGTGCCAGCAGCTTAGCGTTGTATAGGGAAGATGGCTACACCTTC.

As for this clonotype: A much larger clone differs by one base, so this may be a read error. V usage is TRBV11-3 and J usage is TRBJ1-1; D is unclear. V shed 6 bases and J shed 4 bases, with 9 bases lying between them. CDR3 length: 12 residues. The V gene's germline CDR1 is SGHNT and CDR2 YENEEA. In DNA, the CDR3 is TGTGCCAGCAGACGCATTGGCACTGAAGCTTTCTTT. Residues: CASRRIGTEAFF. The whole variable domain, filled in from reference TRBV11-3 and TRBJ1-1, reads EAGVVQSPRYKIIEKKQPVAFWCNPISGHNTLYWYLQNLGQGPELLIRYENEEAVDDSQLPKDRFSAERLKGVDSTLKIQPAELGDSAVYLCASRRIGTEAFFGQGTRLTVV.

This clonotype came up once. Possible read error: a much larger clone is one base away. The V call is TRBV6-2 or TRBV6-3, the J call TRBJ2-7; TRBD2 agrees at 7 bases. CDR1 and CDR2 from the germline V gene are MNHEY and SVGEGT. After removal of 5 bases from V and 0 bases from J, the junction contained 10 bases not matched to a gene. The CDR3 is made up of 16 amino acids. The CDR3 sequence: CASSRHVERDSYEQYF. Written as DNA, the CDR3 is TGTGCCAGCAGTCGCCATGTGGAGCGGGACTCCTACGAGCAGTACTTC.

The chain combines TRBV6-6 with TRBJ1-6; D is unclear. Trimming stripped 2 bases from V and 2 bases from J, with 7 bases between. The CDR3 is 15 amino acids. Germline CDR1 MNHNY, CDR2 SVGAGI (reference sequence). CDR3 in amino acids: CASSYELAYNSPLHF. CDR3 DNA: TGTGCCAGCAGTTACGAGTTGGCCTATAATTCACCCCTCCACTTT.

This clonotype was counted ten times or more. The rearrangement joins TRBV5-4 to TRBJ2-2; D remains unclear. This CDR3 region has 16 residues. Between the trimmed V and J ends, which lost 4 bases and 4 bases, there was a span of 17 bases. Germline values: CDR1 SGHNT, CDR2 YYREEE (reference sequence). CDR3 nucleotides: TGTGCCAGCAGCAGCTCTGGAAGCGCTATCACCGGGGAGCTGTTTTTT. Residues: CASSSSGSAITGELFF.

A word on this clonotype: The conserved phenylalanine or tryptophan is not found at the CDR3 terminus, so this likely reflects a read error. The chain carries TRBV12-3 or TRBV12-4 and TRBJ1-5, with a possible D match to TRBD1 (5 bases). Between the trimmed V and J ends, which lost 5 bases and 4 bases, there was a span of 15 bases. This CDR3 region has 15 residues. The CDR3 DNA is TGTGCCAGCAGTGCGCAGGGTCTTGGGAATCAGCCCCAGCATCTT. Protein sequence: CASSAQGLGNQPQHL.

This clonotype was detected a few times. This chain uses TRBV6-2 or TRBV6-3 with TRBJ1-2; possible D gene TRBD1, 5 bases. CDR1 and CDR2 from the germline V gene are MNHEY and SVGEGT. CDR3 size: 14 residues. V gave up 6 bases and J gave up 4 bases, with 15 bases separating them. The CDR3 sequence is CASRRGETVYGYTF. In DNA form, the CDR3 reads TGTGCCAGCAGGAGGGGTGAGACTGTCTATGGCTACACCTTC.

A word on this clonotype: This sequence may be a read error, since a much larger clone differs from it by one base. The chain employs TRBV6-6 and TRBJ2-7; D assignment may be TRBD1 or TRBD2 (7 bases each). This CDR3 comprises 15 residues. CDR1 and CDR2 from the germline V gene are MNHNY and SVGAGI (reference sequence). Trimming left V 10 bases short and J 2 bases short, with 21 bases between. The CDR3 DNA is TGTGCCACCCAGGGGGGGGCCAGGAGTCCCTACGAGCAGTACTTC. It codes for CATQGGARSPYEQYF.

On this clonotype: A junction end diverges from the germline sequence, so it may reflect a read error. V usage is TRBV12-3 or TRBV12-4 and J usage is TRBJ2-5; 9 bases are shared with TRBD1. CDR3 length: 15 amino acids. Written as DNA, the CDR3 is TGTGCCAGCAATCCCAGCGGGACAGGGAAAGAGACCCAATACTTC. Translated, it gives CASNPSGTGKETQYF.

This clonotype was picked up one time. A much larger clone differs by one base, so this may be a read error. The chain is built from TRBV6-1 and TRBJ2-2; D might be TRBD1 (6 bases). This CDR3 is 14 amino acids long. The germline V gene has CDR1 MNHNS and CDR2 SASEGT. The CDR3 loop reads CASKRNRDTRELFF. The CDR3 bases are TGTGCCAGCAAAAGAAACAGGGACACCCGGGAGCTGTTTTTT.

The gene calls are TRBV6-6 and TRBJ2-3; D is unclear. The CDR3 is made up of 15 amino acids. V was cut by 6 bases and J by 5 bases, with 18 bases left in between. In germline, CDR1 is MNHNY, CDR2 SVGAGI (reference sequence). CDR3 protein: CASSPSTTRRDTQYF. DNA of the CDR3: TGTGCCAGCAGCCCCAGCACGACCAGGCGAGATACGCAGTATTTT.

The chain joins TRBV12-5 to TRBJ1-2; 7 nucleotides align to TRBD1. The CDR3 is made up of 19 amino acids. V lost 1 base to trimming and J lost 7 bases; unmatched junction nucleotides: 21. The germline V gene has CDR1 LGHNT and CDR2 FRNRAP. The chain's CDR3 is CASGLGRKVNGTEDGGYTF. The CDR3 nucleotides are TGTGCTAGTGGTTTGGGTCGTAAGGTGAACGGGACAGAAGACGGTGGCTACACCTTC. The variable domain in full, with the rest retrieved from reference TRBV12-5 and TRBJ1-2, is DARVTQTPRHKVTEMGQEVTMRCQPILGHNTVFWYRQTMMQGLELLAYFRNRAPLDDSGMPKDRFSAEMPDATLATLKIQPSEPRDSAVYFCASGLGRKVNGTEDGGYTFGSGTRLTVV.

Concerning this clonotype: The junction departs from germline at one end; a sequencing error may be responsible. The V gene is TRBV25-1, the J gene TRBJ1-6; TRBD1 might be the D (5 bases). This CDR3 comprises 14 residues. Germline CDR1 MGHDK, CDR2 SYGVNS. The CDR3 region has the DNA TGTGCCACCAGACAGTACGATAGTGGTTCATCCCTCCACTTT. Protein product: CATRQYDSGSSLHF.

The rearrangement links TRBV29-1 to TRBJ2-3, with 7 bases that match TRBD1. Germline V gene data show CDR1 as SQVTM and CDR2 as ANQGSEA. Trimming took 8 bases from V and 0 from J; bases not matched to a gene: 11. The CDR3 spans 15 residues. CDR3 protein: CSMSHRTGSTDTQYF. The CDR3 DNA is TGCAGCATGAGCCACCGGACAGGCAGCACAGATACGCAGTATTTT.

Remarks on this clonotype: A much bigger clone sits one base away, suggesting this may be a read error. The chain combines TRBV6-2 or TRBV6-3 with TRBJ1-5; possibly TRBD1 for D (5 bases). CDR1 MNHEY and CDR2 SVGEGT come from the germline V gene. The CDR3 has 13 amino acids. V dropped 4 bases and J dropped 6 bases, with 10 bases sitting between them. CDR3 region: CASSLCRVQPQHF. CDR3 DNA sequence: TGTGCCAGCAGTTTGTGCAGGGTTCAGCCCCAGCATTTT.

With regard to this clonotype: A read error may be the cause here, since a much bigger clone is one base away. This chain joins TRBV14 and TRBJ2-1; D not resolved. V was pared by 2 bases and J by 0 bases, with 8 bases between. The CDR3 contains 15 residues. Germline V gives CDR1 SGHDN, CDR2 FVKESK. CDR3 bases: TGTGCCAGCAGCCAATGGCAGAGCTCCTACAATGAGCAGTTCTTC. Its translation is CASSQWQSSYNEQFF.

About this clonotype itself: This may be a read error: a much more frequent sequence differs by one nucleotide. This chain links TRBV29-1 with TRBJ2-2; D is unclear. The CDR3 has 12 amino acids. Trimming pared 5 bases from V and 4 bases from J, leaving 8 bases between. Germline-derived CDR1 and CDR2 are SQVTM and ANQGSEA. CDR3 residues: CSVSPITGELFF. The CDR3 DNA reads TGCAGCGTTTCACCGATCACCGGGGAGCTGTTTTTT.

This chain connects TRBV6-5 to TRBJ2-7; TRBD2 matches at 10 bases. V shed 2 bases, J shed 7 bases, and the junction held 8 bases outside the gene matches. Germline-derived CDR1 and CDR2 are MNHEY and SVGAGI. CDR3 length: 15 residues. The CDR3 DNA sequence: TGTGCCAGCAGTTACCGGACTAGCGGCAACGGGGAGCAGTACTTC. This gives the protein CASSYRTSGNGEQYF.

The chain employs TRBV6-1 and TRBJ2-3; no definite D call. Germline values: CDR1 MNHNS, CDR2 SASEGT. V was trimmed by 5 bases and J by 0 bases, leaving 12 bases between them. The CDR3 has 15 amino acids. The CDR3 coding sequence is TGTGCCAGCAGTCCCGGTGGCACTAGCACAGATACGCAGTATTTT. It codes for CASSPGGTSTDTQYF.

Regarding this clonotype: One end of the junction is discordant with germline, which a read error may explain. V is TRBV11-2 and J is TRBJ2-7; TRBD1 matches at 8 bases. Germline loops: CDR1 SGHAT, CDR2 FQNNGV. The CDR3 has 17 amino acids. The DNA for the CDR3 is TGTGACAGCAGCCCCTACACCGGGACAGGAGCCTCCTACGAGCAGTACTTC. Translation: CDSSPYTGTGASYEQYF.

This clonotype was seen a single time. The junction differs from germline at one of its ends, possibly a read error. The chain couples TRBV6-5 to TRBJ1-6; D is undetermined. The CDR3 is made up of 16 amino acids. Germline CDR1 is MNHEY and CDR2 is SVGAGI. This chain's CDR3 is CTSSYSSGNGASPLHF. The CDR3 DNA sequence: TGTACCAGCAGTTACTCTTCCGGGAACGGCGCCTCACCCCTCCACTTT.

This rearrangement joins TRBV6-2 or TRBV6-3 to TRBJ1-1, with D maybe TRBD1 (5 bases). The CDR3 has 14 residues. Germline lookup yields CDR1 MNHEY and CDR2 SVGEGT. V lost 2 bases and J 3 bases, leaving 10 bases between the germline ends. CDR3 nucleotides: TGTGCCAGCAGTTACGGGGGAATGGACACTGAAGCTTTCTTT. This codes for CASSYGGMDTEAFF.

Many counts were recorded for this clonotype. V is TRBV6-2 or TRBV6-3 and J is TRBJ2-7; D unresolved. V was trimmed by 0 bases and J by 1 base, leaving 4 bases between them. Germline CDR1 is MNHEY and CDR2 is SVGEGT. The CDR3 totals 13 residues. CDR3 nucleotide sequence: TGTGCCAGCAGTTACTCTCTTTCCTACGAGCAGTACTTC. It encodes CASSYSLSYEQYF.

In the case of this clonotype: The junction shows a germline mismatch at one end, possibly a read error. The rearrangement joins TRBV28 to TRBJ2-2; D ambiguous. The CDR3 spans 12 residues. Germline CDR1 MDHEN, CDR2 SYDVKM. Here the CDR3 reads CVSSQLTGELFF. In DNA form, the CDR3 reads TGTGTCAGCAGCCAGCTGACCGGGGAGCTGTTTTTT.

This clonotype was seen many times. The genes are TRBV11-2 and TRBJ1-1; possibly TRBD1 for D (5 bases). V was shortened by 1 base and J by 11 bases, with 11 bases between the two germline ends. Germline CDR1 reads SGHAT; CDR2 reads FQNNGV. The CDR3 is 12 amino acids. The DNA of the CDR3 is TGTGCCAGCAGCTTAGCGGGACTCGATGCTTTCTTT. Amino acids: CASSLAGLDAFF.

Points on this clonotype: The conserved phenylalanine or tryptophan normally closing the CDR3 is absent here, so this likely arose from a read error. The chain links TRBV12-3 or TRBV12-4 to TRBJ2-1, with 13 bases identical to TRBD2. The V and J ends lost 5 bases and 8 bases, in that order; junction bases with no gene match: 9. There are 16 residues in the CDR3. The CDR3 here is CASSHHQTSGRYEQFS. For the CDR3, the DNA is TGTGCCAGCAGTCACCATCAGACTAGCGGGAGGTATGAGCAGTTCTCC.